The present T cell receptor (beta chain) was sequenced within a study of cytomegalovirus exposure and HLA in healthy donors. In the study overall: A later analysis reported the same platform for the 120 validation repertoires and the roughly 700 first-cohort repertoires. General observations from the study: For most TCR sequences rarity was the rule, although some public TCRs occurred in many donors.

Produced via immunoSEQ multiplex PCR; TCRdb's table is partial and in-frame only. Here the sample spans 250,000 to 350,000 clones, 86% being singletons. J gave up 6 bases and V 0 bases, and 3 bases lay outside the gene matches. This CDR3 is 15 amino acids long. Germline V gene data show CDR1 as SGHVS and CDR2 as FNYEAQ. To note about this clone: Its target is unknown.

The chain couples TRBV7-6 to TRBJ2-2; 8 nucleotides align to TRBD1. Sequences were obtained from PBMCs. The TCR was taken from a young woman in good health and CMV-seronegative. The DNA for the CDR3 is TGTGCCAGCAGCTTAGCGCGGACAGGGTCCGGGGAGCTGTTTTTT. It codes for CASSLARTGSGELFF.